What follows describes a single TCR delta chain. Its antigen is undetermined. V lost 0 bases and J 2 bases, leaving 19 bases between the germline ends. Germline CDR1 TSWWSYY, CDR2 QGS. The CDR3 spans 18 residues. This sample was included in a study of Vδ1+ human thymocytes. The template was reverse-transcribed extracted RNA. CDR3 amplicons came from multiplex PCR with pooled V-gene forward and constant-region reverse primers. TCRdb applied CATT to the multiplex PCR reads for clone calling. Of about 75,000 delta-chain clones in the sample, approximately 30% are singletons; the top ten hold roughly 0.25%. The sorted cells were CD3+ Vdelta1+ Vdelta2- thymocytes from alphabeta-depleted thymus. Between roughly 98% and 99.6% of sorted thymocytes were Vdelta1+. Notes on the study in general: Thymic TRG and TRD repertoires appeared highly polyclonal. Unexpected Vdelta2 sequences could cause misinterpretation of bulk repertoire data. Unlike peripheral blood Vdelta1+ controls, thymic delta-chain sequences included about 20% Vdelta2 and few Vdelta3.

The chain combines TRDV1 with TRDJ1; perhaps TRDD2 as D (5 bases). The receptor's source is a boy younger than two who had congenital heart surgery. The specimen was Vdelta1+ gamma-delta thymocytes from the thymus. Subset: FACS-sorted CD3+ TCRalphabeta- TCRVdelta1+ TCRVdelta2- thymocytes. CDR3 region: CALGELGVSSLGTDKLIF. CDR3 DNA sequence: TGTGCTCTTGGGGAACTCGGGGTTTCCTCCCTTGGGACCGATAAACTCATCTTT.